This TCR beta chain was sequenced in a study of neurological immune-mediated disorders. The CDR3 is made up of 12 amino acids. V lost 4 bases, J lost 9 bases, and 3 bases stayed unmatched. From germline, CDR1 is SGHRS and CDR2 YFSETQ. TCRdb reprocessed the 5' RACE reads via MiXCR and lists one record per CDR3 protein. This sample has more than 55,000 distinct CDR3 sequences; around 24% occur once, and the top ten carry 3.5% to 5.5%. Time point reported: technical triplicate 2. Unsorted libraries came from 2 million PBMCs stored at -80 °C. The sequencing input was PBMCs. V and J are TRBV5-1 and TRBJ2-1, with TRBD2 identical over 8 bases. The receptor was isolated from a man aged 60 to 69 with HTLV-1-associated myelopathy (HAM/TSP). The CDR3 sequence is CASSGTRIEQFF. The CDR3 DNA is TGCGCCAGCAGCGGGACTAGGATTGAGCAGTTCTTC.